One sample yielded the 3 T cell receptor beta chains listed below, sequenced in a study of beta chain features in type 1 diabetes. Of the isolated RNA, all was reverse transcribed, and so the sequenced material was expressed TCRB transcripts. Profiling relied on immunoSEQ multiplex PCR, and the TCRdb table lists in-frame clones only, not all of them. This table has about 290,000 clones, around 7.3% appearing once. Sequenced material: central memory CD4+ T cells from blood. Receptors were obtained from a woman aged 18-35 years in good health.

The rearrangement joins TRBV5-6 to TRBJ2-3; 9 bases agree with TRBD2. The germline gives CDR1 SGHDT, CDR2 YYEEEE. Germline trimming cut 0 bases from V and 10 bases from J; bases unmatched to any gene: 3. CDR3 length equals 13 residues. CDR3 region: CASSLGTSASQYF. DNA for the CDR3: TGTGCCAGCAGCTTGGGGACTAGCGCATCGCAGTATTTT.

This clone was observed a handful of times. The chain is built from TRBV5-4 and TRBJ1-2; 8 bases are a match to TRBD1. With V trimmed by 4 bases and J by 4 bases, 15 bases remained unmatched. Germline-derived CDR1 and CDR2 are SGHNT and YYREEE (reference sequence). This CDR3 comprises 17 residues. The CDR3 protein is CASSSRQGTTGPYGYTF. CDR3 sequence (DNA): TGTGCCAGCAGCAGCCGACAGGGGACGACGGGCCCCTATGGCTACACCTTC.

This chain joins TRBV19 and TRBJ2-4, with a possible D match to TRBD2 (6 bases). Germline assignment: CDR1 LNHDA and CDR2 SQIVND (reference sequence). Trimming pared 6 bases from V and 0 bases from J, leaving 12 bases between. CDR3 length: 15 residues. The CDR3 loop reads CASRNGGLAKNIQYF. DNA of the CDR3: TGTGCCAGTAGAAACGGGGGTCTAGCCAAAAACATTCAGTACTTC.